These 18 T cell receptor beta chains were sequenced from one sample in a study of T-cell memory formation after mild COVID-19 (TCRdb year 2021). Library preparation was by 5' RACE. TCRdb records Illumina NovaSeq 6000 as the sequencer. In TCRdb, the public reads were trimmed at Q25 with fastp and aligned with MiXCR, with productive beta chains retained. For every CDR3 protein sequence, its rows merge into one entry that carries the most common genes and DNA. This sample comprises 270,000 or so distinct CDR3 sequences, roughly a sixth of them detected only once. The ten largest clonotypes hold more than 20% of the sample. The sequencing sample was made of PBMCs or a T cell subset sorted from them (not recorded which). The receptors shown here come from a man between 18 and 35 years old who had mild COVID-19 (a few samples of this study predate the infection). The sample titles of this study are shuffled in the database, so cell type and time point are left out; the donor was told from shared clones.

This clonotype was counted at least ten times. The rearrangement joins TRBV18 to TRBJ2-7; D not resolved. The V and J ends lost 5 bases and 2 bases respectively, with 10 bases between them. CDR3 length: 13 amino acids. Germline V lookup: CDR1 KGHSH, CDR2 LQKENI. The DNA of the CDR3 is TGTGCCAGCTCATCCTCCTTTCCCTACGAGCAGTACGTC. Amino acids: CASSSSFPYEQYV.

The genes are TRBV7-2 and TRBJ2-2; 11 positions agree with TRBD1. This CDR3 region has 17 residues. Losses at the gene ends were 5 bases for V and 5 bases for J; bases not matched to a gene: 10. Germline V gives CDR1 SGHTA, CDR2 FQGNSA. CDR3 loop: CASSPSRDRGLTGELFF. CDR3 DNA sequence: TGTGCCAGCAGCCCGAGCCGGGACAGGGGGTTGACCGGGGAGCTGTTTTTT.

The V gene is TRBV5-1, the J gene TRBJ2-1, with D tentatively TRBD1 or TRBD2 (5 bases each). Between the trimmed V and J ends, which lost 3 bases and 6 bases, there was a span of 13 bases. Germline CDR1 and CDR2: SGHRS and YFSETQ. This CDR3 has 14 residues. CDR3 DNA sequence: TGCGCCAGCAGCTCCCAGGGTGCGGGCAATGAGCAGTTCTTC. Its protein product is CASSSQGAGNEQFF.

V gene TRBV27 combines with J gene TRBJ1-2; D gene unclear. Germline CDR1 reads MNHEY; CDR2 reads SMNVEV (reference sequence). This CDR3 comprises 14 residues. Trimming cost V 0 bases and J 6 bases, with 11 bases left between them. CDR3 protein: CASSLSGYGNGYTF. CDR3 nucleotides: TGTGCCAGCAGTTTATCAGGGTATGGAAATGGCTACACCTTC.

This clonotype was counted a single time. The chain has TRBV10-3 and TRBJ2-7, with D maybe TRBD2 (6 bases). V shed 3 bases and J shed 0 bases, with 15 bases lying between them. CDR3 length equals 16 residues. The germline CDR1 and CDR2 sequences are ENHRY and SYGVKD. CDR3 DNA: TGTGCCATCAGTGATTGGGGGACTGGGAGCTCCTACGAGCAGTACGTC. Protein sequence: CAISDWGTGSSYEQYV.

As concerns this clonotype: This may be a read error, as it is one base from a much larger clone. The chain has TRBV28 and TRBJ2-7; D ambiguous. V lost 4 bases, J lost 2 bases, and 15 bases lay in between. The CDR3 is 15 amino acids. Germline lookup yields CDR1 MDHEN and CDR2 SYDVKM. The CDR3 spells CASSSVEHTPYEQYF. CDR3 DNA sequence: TGTGCCAGCAGTTCTGTCGAGCACACTCCCTACGAGCAGTACTTC. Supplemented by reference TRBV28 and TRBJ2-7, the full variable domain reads DVKVTQSSRYLVKRTGEKVFLECVQDMDHENMFWYRQDPGLGLRLIYFSYDVKMKEKGDIPEGYSVSREKKERFSLILESASTNQTSMYLCASSSVEHTPYEQYFGPGTRLTVT.

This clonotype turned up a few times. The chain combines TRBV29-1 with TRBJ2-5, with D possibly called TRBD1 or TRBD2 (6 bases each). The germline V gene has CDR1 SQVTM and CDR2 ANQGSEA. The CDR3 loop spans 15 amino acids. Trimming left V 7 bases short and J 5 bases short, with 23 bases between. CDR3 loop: CSAAQFRGGKETQYF. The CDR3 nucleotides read TGCAGCGCCGCGCAGTTCAGGGGAGGCAAGGAGACCCAGTACTTC. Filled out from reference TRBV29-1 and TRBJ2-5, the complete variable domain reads SAVISQKPSRDICQRGTSLTIQCQVDSQVTMMFWYRQQPGQSLTLIATANQGSEATYESGFVIDKFPISRPNLTFSTLTVSNMSPEDSSIYLCSAAQFRGGKETQYFGPGTRLLVL.

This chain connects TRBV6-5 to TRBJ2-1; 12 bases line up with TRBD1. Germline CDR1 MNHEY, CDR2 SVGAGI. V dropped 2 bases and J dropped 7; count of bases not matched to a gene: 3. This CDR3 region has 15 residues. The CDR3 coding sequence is TGTGCCAGCAGTTACGGGACAGGGGGCAGGAATGAGCAGTTCTTC. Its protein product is CASSYGTGGRNEQFF.

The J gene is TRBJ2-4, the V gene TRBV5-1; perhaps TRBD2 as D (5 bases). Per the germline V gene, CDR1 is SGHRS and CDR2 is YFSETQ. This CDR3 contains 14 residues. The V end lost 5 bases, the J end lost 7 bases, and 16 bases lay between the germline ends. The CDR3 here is CASSNRTGRNIQYF. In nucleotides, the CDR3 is TGCGCCAGCAGTAACCGGACTGGGCGGAACATTCAGTACTTC. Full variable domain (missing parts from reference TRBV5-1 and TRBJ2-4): KAGVTQTPRYLIKTRGQQVTLSCSPISGHRSVSWYQQTPGQGLQFLFEYFSETQRNKGNFPGRFSGRQFSNSRSEMNVSTLELGDSALYLCASSNRTGRNIQYFGAGTRLSVL.

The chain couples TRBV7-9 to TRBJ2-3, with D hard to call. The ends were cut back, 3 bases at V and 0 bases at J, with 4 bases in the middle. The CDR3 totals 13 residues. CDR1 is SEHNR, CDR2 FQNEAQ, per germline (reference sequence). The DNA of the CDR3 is TGTGCCAGCAGCTTCGAGAGCACAGATACGCAGTATTTT. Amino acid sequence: CASSFESTDTQYF.

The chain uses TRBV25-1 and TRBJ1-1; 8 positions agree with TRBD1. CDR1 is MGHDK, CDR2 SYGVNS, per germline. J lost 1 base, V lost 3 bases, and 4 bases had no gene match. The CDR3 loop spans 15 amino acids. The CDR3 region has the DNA TGTGCCAGCAGTGACCCCGGGACAGGGAACACTGAAGCTTTCTTT. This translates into CASSDPGTGNTEAFF.

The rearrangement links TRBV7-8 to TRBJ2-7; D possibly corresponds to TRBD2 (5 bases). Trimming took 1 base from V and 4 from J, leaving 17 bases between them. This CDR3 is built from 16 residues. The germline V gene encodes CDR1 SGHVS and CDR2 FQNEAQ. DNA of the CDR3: TGTGCCAGCAGCTTAGGTCTAGGACTTCTCACTTACGAGCAGTACTTC. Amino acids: CASSLGLGLLTYEQYF. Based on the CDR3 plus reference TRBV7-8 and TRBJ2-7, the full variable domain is GAGVSQSPRYKVAKRGQDVALRCDPISGHVSLFWYQQALGQGPEFLTYFQNEAQLDKSGLPSDRFFAERPEGSVSTLKIQRTQQEDSAVYLCASSLGLGLLTYEQYFGPGTRLTVT.

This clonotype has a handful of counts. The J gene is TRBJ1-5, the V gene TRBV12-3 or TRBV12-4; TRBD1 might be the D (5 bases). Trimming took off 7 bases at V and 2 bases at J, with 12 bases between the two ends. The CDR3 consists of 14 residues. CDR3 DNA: TGTGCCAGCAACCCGGGACTTGGCAATCAGCCCCAGCATTTT. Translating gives CASNPGLGNQPQHF.

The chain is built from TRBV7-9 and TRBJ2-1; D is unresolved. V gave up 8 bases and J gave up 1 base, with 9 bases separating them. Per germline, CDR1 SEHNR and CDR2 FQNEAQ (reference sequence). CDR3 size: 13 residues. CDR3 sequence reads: CASVPPSYNEQFF. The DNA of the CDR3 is TGTGCCAGCGTACCGCCATCCTACAATGAGCAGTTCTTC.

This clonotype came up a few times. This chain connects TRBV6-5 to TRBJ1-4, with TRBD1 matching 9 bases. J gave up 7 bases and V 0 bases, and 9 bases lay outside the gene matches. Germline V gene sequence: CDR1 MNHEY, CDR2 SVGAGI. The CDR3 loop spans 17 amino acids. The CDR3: CASSYSTGGLVGEKLFF. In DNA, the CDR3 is TGTGCCAGCAGTTACTCTACAGGGGGCCTGGTTGGTGAAAAACTGTTTTTT.

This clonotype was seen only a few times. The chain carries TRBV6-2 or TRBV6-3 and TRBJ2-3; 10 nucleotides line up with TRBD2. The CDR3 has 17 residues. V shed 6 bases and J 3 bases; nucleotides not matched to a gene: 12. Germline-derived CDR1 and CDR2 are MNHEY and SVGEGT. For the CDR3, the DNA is TGTGCCAGCAGACCCCACATAGCGGGGGGCGGTACAGATACGCAGTATTTT. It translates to CASRPHIAGGGTDTQYF.

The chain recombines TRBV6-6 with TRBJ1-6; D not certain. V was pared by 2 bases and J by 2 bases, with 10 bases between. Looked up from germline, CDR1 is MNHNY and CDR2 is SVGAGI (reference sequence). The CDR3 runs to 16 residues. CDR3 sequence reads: CASSYGISPYNSPLHF. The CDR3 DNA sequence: TGTGCCAGCAGTTACGGAATAAGTCCCTATAATTCACCCCTCCACTTT.

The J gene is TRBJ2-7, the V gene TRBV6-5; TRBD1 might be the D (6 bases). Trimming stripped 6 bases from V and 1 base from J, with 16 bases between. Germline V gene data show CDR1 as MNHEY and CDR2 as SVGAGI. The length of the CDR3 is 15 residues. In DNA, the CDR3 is TGTGCCAGCAGGATACAGGGCCTGACTTCCTACGAGCAGTACTTC. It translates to CASRIQGLTSYEQYF.